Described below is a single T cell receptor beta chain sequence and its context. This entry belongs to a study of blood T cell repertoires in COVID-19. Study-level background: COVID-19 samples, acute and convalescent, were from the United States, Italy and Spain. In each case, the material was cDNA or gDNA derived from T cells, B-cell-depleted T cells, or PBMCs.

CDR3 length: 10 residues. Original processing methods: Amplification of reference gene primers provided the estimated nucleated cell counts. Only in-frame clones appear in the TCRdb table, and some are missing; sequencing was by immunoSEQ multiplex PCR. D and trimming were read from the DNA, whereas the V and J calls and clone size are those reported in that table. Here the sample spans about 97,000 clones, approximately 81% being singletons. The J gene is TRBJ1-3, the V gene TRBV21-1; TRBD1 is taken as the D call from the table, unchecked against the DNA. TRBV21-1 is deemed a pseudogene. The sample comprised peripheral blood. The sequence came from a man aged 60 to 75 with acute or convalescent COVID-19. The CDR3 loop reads CASSKGALYF. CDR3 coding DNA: TGTGCCAGCAGCAAGGGGGCACTCTATTTT.